This T cell receptor beta chain was sequenced during a study of monozygotic twins with inflammatory bowel disease. Study results and caveats: Patients got different immunosuppressive treatments, which may have made their repertoires more variable. TCRbeta diversity (inverse Simpson) was lower in IBD patients than in healthy co-twins.

As for this clonotype: Its antigen is as yet unknown.

Total RNA amounting to about 3,300 ng went into each TCR library. Via template switching, UMIs carrying a 6-nucleotide sample barcode were introduced. TCRdb reprocessed the 5' RACE reads and reports one entry per CDR3 protein, with no DNA. The table for this sample gives around 410,000 distinct CDR3 sequences. Germline V lookup: CDR1 SGHDT, CDR2 YYEEEE. There are 14 residues in the CDR3. Sequencing used blood. The source of this sequence is a human donor with ulcerative colitis or Crohn's disease, or a healthy co-twin of an affected twin (not recorded which). The rearrangement joins TRBV5-6 to TRBJ2-3. This CDR3 reads CASSLTGYTDTQYF.